This T cell receptor beta chain was captured in a study of T-cell reconstitution after alpha-beta-depleted transplantation in children. Unique molecular identifiers were incorporated during preparation of the TCRbeta library. Via MiXCR, TCRdb re-called the PCR reads, giving one row per CDR3 protein. There are about 230,000 distinct CDR3 sequences in the sample; 9.7% occur only once, and about 5.4% lies in the top ten. The CDR3 loop spans 13 amino acids. Between the trimmed V and J ends, which lost 11 bases and 11 bases, there was a span of 24 bases. CDR1 and CDR2 (germline): SGHTA, FQGNSA. The sample here was PBMCs from the stem cell graft donor, taken from the stem cell graft. This chain joins TRBV7-2 and TRBJ1-1; a possible D gene is TRBD1 (5 bases). The clonotype originates from a human donor who donated a stem cell graft to a child with SCID. The CDR3 loop is CALPGRGPVGAFF. The CDR3 nucleotides are TGTGCCTTACCCGGGAGGGGCCCCGTCGGGGCTTTCTTT. Together with reference TRBV7-2 and TRBJ1-1, the CDR3 gives the full variable domain: GAGVSQSPSNKVTEKGKDVELRCDPISGHTALYWYRQSLGQGLEFLIYFQGNSAPDKSGLPSDRFSAERTGGSVSTLTIQRTQQEDSAVYLCALPGRGPVGAFFGQGTRLTVV.